The entry below describes one TCR beta chain. Its matching antigen is unknown. The sample comes from a study of T cell responses to AZD1222 COVID-19 vaccine. The V and J ends lost 5 bases and 3 bases, in that order; junction bases with no gene match: 2. CDR3 length equals 13 residues. From germline, CDR1 is MNHEY and CDR2 SVGAGI. Points from the study as a whole: Only a handful of AZD1222 recipients, more than 5 in all, had baseline seropositivity.

Sequencing was performed with immunoSEQ multiplex PCR; in TCRdb, only in-frame clones are kept and a portion is missing. The table includes tens of thousands of clones, under 95% detected once. The chain recombines TRBV6-5 with TRBJ2-7, with 9 bases identical to TRBD1. The sequenced sample was peripheral blood, obtained on day 0 of AZD1222 vaccination. The TCR sequence derives from an adult in good health. The CDR3: CASSRGQGYEQYF. CDR3 nucleotides: TGTGCCAGCAGTAGGGGACAGGGCTACGAGCAGTACTTC.